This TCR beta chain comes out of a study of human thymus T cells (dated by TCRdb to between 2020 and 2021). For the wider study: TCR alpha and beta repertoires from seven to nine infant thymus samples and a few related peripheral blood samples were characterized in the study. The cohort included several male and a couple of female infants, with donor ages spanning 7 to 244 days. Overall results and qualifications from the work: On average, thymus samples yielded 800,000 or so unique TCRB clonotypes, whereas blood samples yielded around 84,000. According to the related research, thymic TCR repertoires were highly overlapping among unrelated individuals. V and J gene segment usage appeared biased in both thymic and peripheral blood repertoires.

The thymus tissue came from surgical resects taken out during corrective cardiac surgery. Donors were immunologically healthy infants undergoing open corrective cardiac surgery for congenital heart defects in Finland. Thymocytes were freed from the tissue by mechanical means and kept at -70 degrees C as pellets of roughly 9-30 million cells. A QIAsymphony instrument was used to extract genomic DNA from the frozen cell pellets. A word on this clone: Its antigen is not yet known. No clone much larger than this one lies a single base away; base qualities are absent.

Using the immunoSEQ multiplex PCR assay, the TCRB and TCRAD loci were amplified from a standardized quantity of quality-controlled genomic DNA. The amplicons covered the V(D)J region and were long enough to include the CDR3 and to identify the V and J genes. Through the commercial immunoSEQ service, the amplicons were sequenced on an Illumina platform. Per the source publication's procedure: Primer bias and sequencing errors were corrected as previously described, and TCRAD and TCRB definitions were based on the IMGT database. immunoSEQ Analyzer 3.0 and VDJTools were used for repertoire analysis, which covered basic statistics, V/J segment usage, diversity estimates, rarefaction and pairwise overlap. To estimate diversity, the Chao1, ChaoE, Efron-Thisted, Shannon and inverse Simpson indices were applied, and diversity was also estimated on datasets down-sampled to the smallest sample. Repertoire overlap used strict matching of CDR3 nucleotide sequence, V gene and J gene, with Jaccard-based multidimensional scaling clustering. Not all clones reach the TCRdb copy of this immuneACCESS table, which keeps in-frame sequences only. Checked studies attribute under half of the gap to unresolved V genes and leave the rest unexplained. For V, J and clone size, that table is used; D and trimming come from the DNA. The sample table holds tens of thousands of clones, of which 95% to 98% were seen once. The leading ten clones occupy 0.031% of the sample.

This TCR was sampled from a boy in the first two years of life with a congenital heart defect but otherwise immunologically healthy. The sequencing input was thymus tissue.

For the CDR3, the sequence is CASSQAIPINEQFF. The nucleotide sequence reads TGCGCCAGCAGCCAAGCAATACCTATCAATGAGCAGTTCTTC. Recombination connected TRBV4-1 to TRBJ2-1; a confident D gene designation cannot be given. Reading from cysteine to phenylalanine, the CDR3 counts 14 amino acids. Left in the record is the CDR3 DNA by itself, 42 bases read in frame from the first base. V sheds 1 base and J sheds 6 bases, leaving 10 bases between their ends. CDR1 and CDR2 are read off the germline V gene as MGHRA and YSYEKL.